Below are 5 T cell receptor beta chains sequenced from a single sample in a study of blood T cell repertoires in COVID-19. Produced via immunoSEQ multiplex PCR; TCRdb's table is partial and in-frame only. The sample holds 140,000 to 150,000 clones; 70% to 90% are singletons and the top ten take approximately 1.3%. Source material: PBMCs or T cells enriched from blood (not recorded which). The receptors here all came from a young woman with acute COVID-19.

CDR3 coding DNA: TGCAGCGTTAGGGCGGGAGGGCCTGATACGCAGTATTTT. Residues: CSVRAGGPDTQYF. The V and J genes are TRBV29-1 and TRBJ2-3; 9 bases map to TRBD2. The J segment lost 6 bases and the V segment lost 5 bases, leaving 6 bases of the junction unmatched. This CDR3 region has 13 residues. Germline V gene sequence: CDR1 SQVTM, CDR2 ANQGSEA.

V is TRBV30 and J is TRBJ1-4; 7 positions agree with TRBD1. V was clipped by 3 bases and J by 8 bases; unmatched bases: 9. Germline lookup yields CDR1 GTSNPN and CDR2 SVGIG (reference sequence). The CDR3 extends over 14 amino acids. CDR3 sequence: CAWRSGSGGEKLFF. The CDR3 DNA is TGTGCCTGGAGGAGCGGGTCAGGGGGGGAAAAACTGTTTTTT.

The chain couples TRBV28 to TRBJ1-4; D is uncertain. Trimming left V 3 bases short and J 1 base short, with 9 bases between. This CDR3 is built from 15 residues. Germline V gives CDR1 MDHEN, CDR2 SYDVKM. CDR3 protein: CASSFESLTNEKLFF. CDR3 DNA: TGTGCCAGCAGTTTTGAGAGTTTAACTAATGAAAAACTGTTTTTT. Filled out from reference TRBV28 and TRBJ1-4, the complete variable domain reads DVKVTQSSRYLVKRTGEKVFLECVQDMDHENMFWYRQDPGLGLRLIYFSYDVKMKEKGDIPEGYSVSREKKERFSLILESASTNQTSMYLCASSFESLTNEKLFFGSGTQLSVL.

This chain links TRBV6-5 with TRBJ2-7, with TRBD1 as a possible D gene (6 bases). CDR3 length: 15 amino acids. V dropped 6 bases and J dropped 5 bases, with 20 bases sitting between them. CDR1 MNHEY and CDR2 SVGAGI come from the germline V gene. The chain's CDR3 is CASSGVRAGENEQYF. The CDR3 bases are TGTGCCAGCAGCGGGGTCCGAGCAGGGGAGAACGAGCAGTACTTC.

V is TRBV28 and J is TRBJ2-3, with TRBD2 matching over 7 bases. Germline V gene lookup returns CDR1 MDHEN and CDR2 SYDVKM. The CDR3 is 16 amino acids. The V segment lost 1 base and the J segment 0 bases; nucleotides outside the gene matches: 4. The CDR3 sequence is CASSLFGGGSTDTQYF. The CDR3 nucleotides read TGTGCCAGCAGTTTATTCGGCGGGGGAAGCACAGATACGCAGTATTTT. The full variable domain, in which reference TRBV28 and TRBJ2-3 provide the parts outside the CDR3, is DVKVTQSSRYLVKRTGEKVFLECVQDMDHENMFWYRQDPGLGLRLIYFSYDVKMKEKGDIPEGYSVSREKKERFSLILESASTNQTSMYLCASSLFGGGSTDTQYFGPGTRLTVL.